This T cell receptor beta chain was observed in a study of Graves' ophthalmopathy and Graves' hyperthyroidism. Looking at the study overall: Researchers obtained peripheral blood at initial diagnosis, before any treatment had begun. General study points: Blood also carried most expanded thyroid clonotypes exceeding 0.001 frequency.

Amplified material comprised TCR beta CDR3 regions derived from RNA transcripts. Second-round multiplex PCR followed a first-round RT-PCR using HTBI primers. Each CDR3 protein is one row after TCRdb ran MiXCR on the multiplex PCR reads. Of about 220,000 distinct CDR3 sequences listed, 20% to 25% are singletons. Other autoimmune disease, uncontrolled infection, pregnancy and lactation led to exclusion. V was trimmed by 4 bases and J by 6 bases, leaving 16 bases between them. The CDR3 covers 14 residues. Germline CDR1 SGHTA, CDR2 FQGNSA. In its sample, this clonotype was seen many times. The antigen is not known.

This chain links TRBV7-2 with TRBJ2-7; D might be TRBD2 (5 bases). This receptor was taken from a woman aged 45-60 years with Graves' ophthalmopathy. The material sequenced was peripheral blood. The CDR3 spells CASSSGFYPSEQYF. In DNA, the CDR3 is TGTGCCAGCAGCTCGGGATTCTACCCCTCCGAGCAGTACTTC.